Listed below are T cell receptor beta chains from one sample, sequenced in a study of cytomegalovirus exposure and HLA in healthy donors. The protocol was immunoSEQ multiplex PCR, while the TCRdb copy is restricted to in-frame clones and leaves out a portion. This sample has some 180,000 clones, with around 80% found just once. Material: PBMCs. These receptors were taken from a girl aged 10-17 years in good health and CMV-seropositive. The CDR3 runs from the conserved cysteine through the conserved F or W. D genes are given only for firm matches. Clone size is given for some rows only: seen once, a few or many times, or a class if the clone is expanded.

v_call	j_call	clone_size	d_call	cdr3_nt	cdr3_aa
TRBV6-1	TRBJ1-3	once	-	TGTGCCAGCAGTGCCCGTCTCTCTGGAAACACCATATATTTT	CASSARLSGNTIYF
TRBV10-2	TRBJ1-1	-	-	TGCGCCATTCAACAGGGTCCCGAGAACACTGAAGCTTTCTTT	CAIQQGPENTEAFF
TRBV10-3	TRBJ1-2	few	-	TGTGCCATCAGGAGGCCAGGGGTTGACTATGGCTACACCTTC	CAIRRPGVDYGYTF
TRBV10-1	TRBJ1-1	-	-	TGCGCCAGCAGTGAGGGGGGGTTAATGTCTACTGAAGCTTTCTTT	CASSEGGLMSTEAFF
TRBV18	TRBJ1-5	-	-	TGTGCCAGCTCTCCTCAGGGTGATCAGCCCCAGCATTTT	CASSPQGDQPQHF
TRBV18	TRBJ1-2	-	-	TGTGCCAGCTCTCCGAGCCCCCAAGGGGGTGGCTACACCTTC	CASSPSPQGGGYTF
TRBV7-6	TRBJ1-3	-	TRBD1	TGTGCCAGCAGCTTAGGGGGGACAGCTTCCTCTGGAAACACCATATATTTT	CASSLGGTASSGNTIYF
TRBV5-1	TRBJ2-5	-	TRBD2	TGCGCCAGCAGCGGGGGACTAGCGGGGAAAGAGACCCAGTACTTC	CASSGGLAGKETQYF
TRBV9	TRBJ1-1	-	-	TGTGCCAGCAGCGTGGGGCAGTTCATGAACACTGAAGCTTTCTTT	CASSVGQFMNTEAFF
TRBV18	TRBJ2-7	-	TRBD1	TGTGCCAGCTCCCAATTCGGACAGGCAAGTGCCTCCTACGAGCAGTACTTC	CASSQFGQASASYEQYF
TRBV6-5	TRBJ2-5	few	-	TGTGCCAGCAGTTATTCCCTCGGACAAGGCCAAGAGACCCAGTACTTC	CASSYSLGQGQETQYF
TRBV5-1	TRBJ1-1	-	TRBD1	TGCGCCAGCAGCTTGGCCGGGACAGGGAGCACTGAAGCTTTCTTT	CASSLAGTGSTEAFF
TRBV7-3	TRBJ1-1	-	-	TGTGCCAGCAGCTCCGCAGGGTGGAACACTGAAGCTTTCTTT	CASSSAGWNTEAFF
TRBV29-1	TRBJ2-7	-	-	TGCAGCGTTGAAGAGGGGAGCTCCTACGAGCAGTACTTC	CSVEEGSSYEQYF
TRBV4-1	TRBJ1-2	-	-	TGCGCCAGCAGCCGATTTTCGTCCGGATTCGAAGGGGTCTACACCTTC	CASSRFSSGFEGVYTF
TRBV7-3	TRBJ1-1	few	TRBD1	TGTGCCAGCAGTCAGGGGGCGAACACTGAAGCTTTCTTT	CASSQGANTEAFF
TRBV6-5	TRBJ1-1	-	-	TGTGCCAGCAGTTACTTCGGTGGGGGACATACTGAAGCTTTCTTT	CASSYFGGGHTEAFF
TRBV7-9	TRBJ1-1	-	TRBD1	TGTGCCAGCAGCTCACAGGGGTTTCTCATGAACACTGAAGCTTTCTTT	CASSSQGFLMNTEAFF
TRBV29-1	TRBJ1-1	-	-	TGCAGCGCCGACACGGGGGCTGAAGCTTTCTTT	CSADTGAEAFF
TRBV29-1	TRBJ1-5	-	TRBD1	TGCAGCGGTACGAACCCTGAAACAGACAGGGGGGTGTGCAATCAGCCCCAGCATTTT	CSGTNPETDRGVCNQPQHF
TRBV5-1	TRBJ1-2	-	TRBD1	TGCGCCAGCAGCTCCGGGACAGCCGCTAACTATGGCTACACCTTC	CASSSGTAANYGYTF
TRBV18	TRBJ1-5	-	TRBD1	TGTGCCAGCTCACCAGCGGGACAGGGGCATCAGCCCCAGCATTTT	CASSPAGQGHQPQHF
TRBV25-1	TRBJ2-1	-	TRBD1	TGTGCCAGCAGCTTGACAGGGACTGAGCAGTTCTTC	CASSLTGTEQFF
TRBV10-3	TRBJ1-1	-	-	TGTGCCATCAGTGAGAAGGCGGTCCGGAACACTGAAGCTTTCTTT	CAISEKAVRNTEAFF
TRBV7-9	TRBJ2-5	-	TRBD1	TGTGCCAGCAGCATCGACAGGGTTGAGACCCAGTACTTC	CASSIDRVETQYF
TRBV5-1	TRBJ2-1	once	TRBD2	TGCGCCAGCAGCCGTGGACTAGCGGGAGCCGGCTCCTACAATGAGCAGTTCTTC	CASSRGLAGAGSYNEQFF
TRBV29-1	TRBJ2-1	-	TRBD2	TGCAGCGTTGACGGACTAGCGGGAGGGCCAACCGGCAATGAGCAGTTCTTC	CSVDGLAGGPTGNEQFF
TRBV2	TRBJ2-2	-	TRBD1	TGTGCCAGCAGGCACCGGGACAGGGGGCCCGGGGAGCTGTTTTTT	CASRHRDRGPGELFF
TRBV6-5	TRBJ1-5	many	-	TGTGCCAGCAGTAAGGGGTTGGAGAATCAGCCCCAGCATTTT	CASSKGLENQPQHF